Listed here are 10 T cell receptor beta chains from one sample, sequenced in a study of T-cell memory formation after mild COVID-19. TCRdb called the 5' RACE reads again in MiXCR, with one record for every CDR3 protein. The sample lists just under 150,000 distinct CDR3 sequences; about 5.5% were seen once. Material for sequencing was PBMCs or a T cell subset sorted from them (not recorded which). These receptors were obtained from an adult woman who had mild COVID-19 (a few samples of this study predate the infection). Cell type and time point are not known.

This clonotype was counted at least ten times. The rearrangement uses TRBV18 and TRBJ2-1, with a possible D match to TRBD1 (6 bases). The CDR3 has 15 residues. Trimming took off 6 bases at V and 5 bases at J, with 17 bases between the two ends. Germline V gene lookup returns CDR1 KGHSH and CDR2 LQKENI. As DNA, the CDR3 is TGTGCCAGCTCTCGCCAATCGGACAGAGACAATGAGCAGTTCTTC. Translation: CASSRQSDRDNEQFF. Full variable domain (remainder filled in from reference TRBV18 and TRBJ2-1): NAGVMQNPRHLVRRRGQEARLRCSPMKGHSHVYWYRQLPEEGLKFMVYLQKENIIDESGMPKERFSAEFPKEGPSILRIQQVVRGDSAAYFCASSRQSDRDNEQFFGPGTRLTVL.

This clonotype was detected a few times. The rearrangement joins TRBV5-5 to TRBJ1-6, with D perhaps matching TRBD1 (5 bases). Germline values: CDR1 SGHKS, CDR2 YYEKEE (reference sequence). CDR3 size: 16 residues. Trimming removed 8 bases from V and 0 bases from J, with 15 bases in between. DNA of the CDR3: TGTGCCAGTAAACCCCCAGGGACCTCCTATAATTCACCCCTCCACTTT. Its translation: CASKPPGTSYNSPLHF. The full variable domain, in which reference TRBV5-5 and TRBJ1-6 provide the parts outside the CDR3, is DAGVTQSPTHLIKTRGQQVTLRCSPISGHKSVSWYQQVLGQGPQFIFQYYEKEERGRGNFPDRFSARQFPNYSSELNVNALLLGDSALYLCASKPPGTSYNSPLHFGNGTRLTVT.

This clonotype was seen only a few times. The J gene is TRBJ1-3, the V gene TRBV29-1; D gene uncertain. V gave up 4 bases and J gave up 0 bases, with 7 bases separating them. The CDR3 is 13 residues long. Germline values: CDR1 SQVTM, CDR2 ANQGSEA. The CDR3 DNA sequence: TGCAGCGTTGGCGCAGGCTCTGGAAACACCATATATTTT. Translated: CSVGAGSGNTIYF.

Many counts were recorded for this clonotype. CDR3 in DNA: TGTGCCAGCAGCCCAGACAGGGGGCTTCAGCCCCAGCATTTT. Translating gives CASSPDRGLQPQHF. The gene calls are TRBV3-1 and TRBJ1-5; 10 bases map to TRBD1. The CDR3 extends over 14 amino acids. The trim removed 4 bases at V and 6 bases at J, leaving 3 bases unmatched. Per the germline V gene, CDR1 is LGHDT and CDR2 is YNNKEL (reference sequence).

This clonotype was seen more than once but under ten times. The gene calls are TRBV12-3 or TRBV12-4 and TRBJ1-2; 10 positions agree with TRBD1. The CDR3 totals 14 residues. J was trimmed by 6 bases and V by 6 bases; bases with no gene match: 7. CDR3 loop: CASSWTGGTDGYTF. The CDR3 region has the DNA TGTGCCAGCAGCTGGACAGGGGGAACTGATGGCTACACCTTC.

The rearrangement joins TRBV19 to TRBJ1-2; 7 nucleotides align to TRBD1. Losses at the gene ends were 5 bases for V and 0 bases for J; bases not matched to a gene: 6. The CDR3 spans 15 residues. From germline, CDR1 is LNHDA and CDR2 SQIVND (reference sequence). This chain's CDR3 is CASSVPGQPNYGYTF. The CDR3 nucleotides read TGTGCCAGTAGTGTGCCGGGACAGCCTAACTATGGCTACACCTTC. The variable domain in full, completed from reference TRBV19 and TRBJ1-2, reads DGGITQSPKYLFRKEGQNVTLSCEQNLNHDAMYWYRQDPGQGLRLIYYSQIVNDFQKGDIAEGYSVSREKKESFPLTVTSAQKNPTAFYLCASSVPGQPNYGYTFGSGTRLTVV.

The V call is TRBV20-1, the J call TRBJ2-1; D is undetermined. CDR3 length: 14 residues. Germline-derived CDR1 and CDR2 are DFQATT and SNEGSKA (reference sequence). Trimming pared 0 bases from V and 5 bases from J, leaving 11 bases between. The CDR3 DNA follows: TGCAGTGCTAGAGATCTGGGCAACCACAATGAGCAGTTCTTC. This codes for CSARDLGNHNEQFF.

The chain links TRBV24-1 to TRBJ2-1; D not resolved. V was shortened by 1 base and J by 7 bases, with 16 bases between the two germline ends. CDR3 length equals 16 residues. The V gene's germline CDR1 is KGHDR and CDR2 SFDVKD. CDR3 DNA sequence: TGTGCCACCAGTGATTTCGAAGGGCCCTCCTTTAATGAGCAGTTCTTC. This encodes CATSDFEGPSFNEQFF.

The chain carries TRBV4-1 and TRBJ1-5; the D gene is possibly TRBD1 (5 bases). Germline values: CDR1 MGHRA, CDR2 YSYEKL. The CDR3 is made up of 18 amino acids. The V end was cut by 4 bases, the J end by 0 bases, with 19 bases between. CDR3 sequence (DNA): TGCGCCAGCAGCCTCCTATGGTCAGGGCCGGTTAGCAATCAGCCCCAGCATTTT. This translates into CASSLLWSGPVSNQPQHF.

At least ten counts were recorded for this clonotype. The genes are TRBV7-2 and TRBJ2-2, with D possibly being TRBD1 (7 bases). This CDR3 contains 16 residues. V dropped 5 bases and J dropped 4 bases, with 17 bases sitting between them. Germline loops: CDR1 SGHTA, CDR2 FQGNSA. The CDR3, as DNA: TGTGCCAGCAGCCAGGGGGGCAGGTTGATCACCGGGGAGCTGTTTTTT. Protein sequence: CASSQGGRLITGELFF.